The rows below give T cell receptor beta chains drawn from one sample of a study of cytomegalovirus exposure and HLA in healthy donors. Assay used: immunoSEQ multiplex PCR; TCRdb lists only in-frame clones, some missing. The table shows over 150,000 clones, with 84% occurring only once. The sample consisted of PBMCs. Receptors originate from a girl between 5 and 17 years old in good health and CMV-seropositive. Both conserved end residues are part of each CDR3. D genes are given only for firm matches. Part of the rows lack a size; the others show once, few, many or a class for expanded clones.

>TRBV6-5|TRBJ1-5|.|TRBD1
TGTGCCAGCAGCAGGGGGGATAGCAATCAGCCCCAGCATTTT
CASSRGDSNQPQHF
>TRBV30|TRBJ1-1|.|TRBD1
TGTGCCTGGAGCTGGGACAGGGGGCTCACTGAAGCTTTCTTT
CAWSWDRGLTEAFF
>TRBV5-1|TRBJ1-1|.|TRBD1
TGCGCCAGCAGCTTGACAGGGGTGACCGACACTGAAGCTTTCTTT
CASSLTGVTDTEAFF
>TRBV6-5|TRBJ2-3|once|TRBD2
TGTGCCAGCAGCCAAGCGGGGGGGACAGATACGCAGTATTTT
CASSQAGGTDTQYF
>TRBV5-1|TRBJ2-7|.|TRBD1
TGCGCCAGCAGCTTGCCCGGGACAGGGTTCCACGAGCAGTACTTC
CASSLPGTGFHEQYF
>TRBV30|TRBJ1-4|once|.
TGTGCCTGGAGTGTAAATCAGGGGAATGAAAAACTGTTTTTT
CAWSVNQGNEKLFF
>TRBV6-1|TRBJ1-2|.|.
TGTGCCAGCAGTGAATGGGCCCCGTTTCGGATTAACTATGGCTACACCTTC
CASSEWAPFRINYGYTF
>TRBV7-8|TRBJ2-7|.|.
TGTGCCAGCAGCTCCCTCGTTCGGGGTCCCTCCTACGAGCAGTACTTC
CASSSLVRGPSYEQYF
>TRBV27|TRBJ1-5|.|.
TGTGCCAGCAGTTTATCAGGAGGGCCCCAGGAGCCCCAGCATTTT
CASSLSGGPQEPQHF
>TRBV25-1|TRBJ1-2|.|.
TGTGCCAGCAGTGCGATGGGAGCCCCTGGCTACACCTTC
CASSAMGAPGYTF
>TRBV2|TRBJ1-1|.|.
TGTGCCAGCAGAGCTAGAATGAACACTGAAGCTTTCTTT
CASRARMNTEAFF
>TRBV7-9|TRBJ2-1|once|TRBD2
TGTGCCAGCAGCCCTCCTCAGCGGGGGGCCCACAATGAGCAGTTCTTC
CASSPPQRGAHNEQFF
>TRBV5-1|TRBJ1-1|.|TRBD1
TGCGCCAGCAGCCCCCGGGGGACAGGGAGTACTGAAGCTTTCTTT
CASSPRGTGSTEAFF
>TRBV9|TRBJ1-6|.|TRBD1
TGTGCCAGCAGCGTAGGGCAGGGGGGTAATTCACCCCTCCACTTT
CASSVGQGGNSPLHF
>TRBV27|TRBJ2-2|.|TRBD1
TGTGCCAGCAGTTGGAGGACAGGGTCGGCCGGGGAGCTGTTTTTT
CASSWRTGSAGELFF
>TRBV21-1|TRBJ1-3|.|.
TGTGCCAGCAGCAAAGAGGAAGGGGGCTCCAGCTCTGGAAACACCATATATTTT
CASSKEEGGSSSGNTIYF
>TRBV6-4|TRBJ1-3|.|TRBD1
TGTGCCAGCAGAGGACAGGGTAACCCTGGAAACACCATATATTTT
CASRGQGNPGNTIYF
>TRBV27|TRBJ1-6|once|.
TGTGCCAGCAGTTCCACCTACCAAAGCTCCTATAATTCACCCCTCCACTTT
CASSSTYQSSYNSPLHF